The rows below give T cell receptor beta chains drawn from one sample of a study of CD8+CD57+ T cells in acquired aplastic anemia. TCRdb analysed the reads with MiXCR anew, one entry per CDR3 protein. Altogether about 180,000 distinct CDR3 sequences are present, 45% to 50% being singletons, with the ten largest covering about 2.9%. Sequenced sample: sorted CD4+, CD8+, or CD8+CD57+ T cells (not recorded which) from PBMCs. The receptors here all came from a human donor in good health. Both conserved end residues are part of each CDR3. A D gene is named only where the DNA matches it firmly. The size field is filled for only some rows; it gives once, few, many or a size class.

J gene	clone size	V gene	D gene	CDR3 protein	CDR3 DNA
TRBJ1-5	.	TRBV19	.	CATSTGTPLRHQPQHF	TGTGCCACCTCAACCGGGACACCACTGCGCCATCAGCCCCAGCATTTT
TRBJ1-3	.	TRBV6-5	.	CASSYSTISGNTIYF	TGTGCCAGCAGTTACTCGACCATCTCTGGAAACACCATATATTTT
TRBJ1-6	few	TRBV12-3/TRBV12-4	.	CASSLAEVPLHF	TGTGCCAGCAGTTTAGCTGAGGTACCCCTCCACTTT
TRBJ1-6	.	TRBV2	.	CASIPGTLRYSPLHF	TGTGCCAGCATTCCAGGAACCCTTCGGTATTCACCCCTCCACTTT
TRBJ1-1	many	TRBV7-6	.	CASSLLTEAFF	TGTGCCAGCAGCTTATTGACTGAAGCTTTCTTT
TRBJ1-2	.	TRBV10-3	.	CAISDTDIGYTF	TGTGCCATCAGCGACACTGACATTGGCTACACCTTC
TRBJ2-5	.	TRBV5-1	TRBD2	CASSSQGAGAQETQYF	TGCGCCAGCAGCTCCCAGGGAGCGGGAGCCCAAGAGACCCAGTACTTC
TRBJ2-7	.	TRBV7-3	TRBD1	CASRGRGPRSYEQYF	TGTGCCAGCAGGGGCAGGGGGCCCCGGAGCTACGAGCAGTACTTC
TRBJ2-1	.	TRBV15	TRBD2	CATGTSVYNEQFF	TGTGCCACCGGAACTAGCGTATACAATGAGCAGTTCTTC
TRBJ1-1	.	TRBV29-1	TRBD1	CSVADRANTEAFF	TGCAGCGTGGCGGACAGGGCGAACACTGAAGCTTTCTTT
TRBJ1-2	.	TRBV25-1	TRBD1	CASSDPRDRLYGYTF	TGTGCCAGCAGTGACCCCCGGGACAGACTCTATGGCTACACCTTC
TRBJ1-2	few	TRBV27	.	CASRRDRSPYGYTF	TGTGCCAGCAGAAGAGACAGGTCTCCTTATGGCTACACCTTC
TRBJ1-4	many	TRBV11-2	.	CASSLDITTNEKLFF	TGTGCCAGCAGCTTAGATATCACAACTAATGAAAAACTGTTTTTT
TRBJ1-6	many	TRBV12-3/TRBV12-4	.	CASSLNNSPLHF	TGTGCCAGCAGCCTTAATAATTCACCCCTCCACTTT
TRBJ1-2	.	TRBV20-1	.	CSAKGGYGYTF	TGCAGTGCTAAAGGGGGCTATGGCTACACCTTC
TRBJ2-3	.	TRBV20-1	TRBD1	CSARDRGRTDTQYF	TGCAGTGCTAGGGACAGGGGGCGCACAGATACGCAGTATTTT
TRBJ2-7	.	TRBV11-1	TRBD2	CASSLAGLAGGREEQYF	TGTGCCAGCAGCTTAGCCGGACTAGCGGGAGGTCGGGAAGAGCAGTACTTC
TRBJ1-5	.	TRBV10-2	TRBD1	CASKEGQGYNQPQHF	TGCGCCAGCAAGGAAGGACAGGGGTACAATCAGCCCCAGCATTTT
TRBJ2-1	.	TRBV9	TRBD2	CASSVARTSGSLNKQLF	TGTGCCAGCAGCGTAGCCCGGACTAGCGGGAGTCTCAATAAGCAGCTCTTC
TRBJ1-2	many	TRBV4-1	.	CASSQEVGGYGYTF	TGCGCCAGCAGCCAAGAAGTAGGGGGCTATGGCTACACCTTC
TRBJ2-3	.	TRBV9	TRBD2	CASSGTSGRTDTQYF	TGTGCCAGCAGCGGGACTAGCGGGAGAACAGATACGCAGTATTTT
TRBJ2-5	many	TRBV7-2	.	CASSRMWAAQETQYF	TGTGCCAGCAGCCGCATGTGGGCGGCCCAAGAGACCCAGTACTTC
TRBJ2-5	.	TRBV7-2	.	CASTRVASETQYF	TGTGCCAGCACTCGGGTAGCCAGCGAGACCCAGTACTTC
TRBJ2-3	.	TRBV20-1	TRBD2	CSARLETSGDTDTQYF	TGCAGTGCTAGGCTCGAGACTAGCGGGGACACAGATACGCAGTATTTT
TRBJ1-2	.	TRBV9	TRBD1	CASSSGQPGYAF	TGTGCCAGCAGTTCGGGACAGCCTGGCTACGCCTTC
TRBJ1-6	many	TRBV27	.	CASSLRPENSPLHF	TGTGCCAGCAGTTTAAGGCCGGAGAATTCACCCCTCCACTTT
TRBJ1-1	.	TRBV5-5	.	CASSLVGGSIAEAFF	TGTGCCAGCAGCTTGGTGGGGGGGAGTATCGCTGAAGCTTTCTTT
TRBJ2-1	.	TRBV2	TRBD2	CASSDSGRYNEQFF	TGTGCCAGCAGTGATAGCGGGAGGTACAATGAGCAGTTCTTC
TRBJ2-6	.	TRBV11-1	.	CASTHRGTQKANVLTF	TGTGCCAGCACGCACAGAGGGACGCAAAAGGCCAACGTCCTGACTTTC
TRBJ1-1	.	TRBV12-3/TRBV12-4	.	CASSLTRWTEAFF	TGTGCCAGCAGTTTAACACGGTGGACTGAAGCTTTCTTT
TRBJ2-5	many	TRBV11-3	TRBD2	CASSLGLAGVETQYF	TGTGCCAGCAGCCTGGGACTAGCGGGAGTCGAGACCCAGTACTTC
TRBJ1-2	many	TRBV5-1	.	CASSLMVGTNYGYTF	TGCGCCAGCAGCTTGATGGTCGGGACTAACTATGGCTACACCTTC
TRBJ2-1	.	TRBV20-1	TRBD2	CSAQRLAGSSYNEQFF	TGCAGTGCTCAGCGACTAGCGGGGAGCTCCTACAATGAGCAGTTCTTC
TRBJ2-2	many	TRBV7-3	TRBD1	CASSKSGTANTGELFF	TGTGCCAGCAGCAAGTCCGGGACAGCGAACACCGGGGAGCTGTTTTTT
TRBJ1-5	.	TRBV2	TRBD1	CASRGTGRRPQHF	TGTGCCAGCCGAGGGACAGGGAGGCGGCCCCAGCATTTT
TRBJ2-1	many	TRBV6-5	.	CASSYFRGQYNEQFF	TGTGCCAGCAGTTACTTTCGCGGACAGTACAATGAGCAGTTCTTC
TRBJ1-2	.	TRBV6-1	TRBD1	CASNPGQGNYGYTF	TGTGCCAGCAACCCGGGACAGGGGAACTATGGCTACACCTTC
TRBJ2-7	few	TRBV24-1	.	CATSSTAESTYEQYF	TGTGCCACCAGTTCTACAGCCGAGAGTACCTACGAGCAGTACTTC
TRBJ1-6	.	TRBV20-1	.	CSAREGGDGSPLHF	TGCAGTGCTAGAGAGGGAGGGGATGGATCACCCCTCCACTTT
TRBJ2-5	many	TRBV24-1	.	CATSDQARTQYF	TGTGCCACCAGTGATCAGGCGAGAACCCAGTACTTC
TRBJ1-5	.	TRBV6-1	.	CASKVEGNQPQHF	TGTGCCAGCAAGGTGGAGGGCAATCAGCCCCAGCATTTT
TRBJ1-1	.	TRBV19	TRBD1	CASSLGLRQGAVTEAFF	TGTGCCAGTAGTTTGGGGTTAAGGCAGGGGGCTGTCACTGAAGCTTTCTTT
TRBJ1-2	many	TRBV7-8	TRBD1	CASSLTAGGAGYGYTF	TGTGCCAGCAGCTTAACGGCAGGGGGCGCAGGCTATGGCTACACCTTC
TRBJ2-7	.	TRBV18	.	CASLPRGSGYEQYF	TGTGCCAGCTTACCTCGCGGGTCGGGGTACGAGCAGTACTTC
TRBJ1-2	.	TRBV6-1	TRBD1	CASRGTGTNYGYTF	TGTGCCAGCAGGGGGACAGGTACTAACTATGGCTACACCTTC
TRBJ1-6	.	TRBV10-3	.	CAISEPGASYNSPLHF	TGTGCCATCAGTGAGCCCGGGGCTTCCTATAATTCACCCCTCCACTTT
TRBJ1-3	.	TRBV20-1	.	CSARAGAQDGNTIYF	TGCAGTGCTAGGGCAGGGGCCCAGGATGGAAACACCATATATTTT
TRBJ2-2	.	TRBV2	TRBD1	CASRDGQANTGELFF	TGTGCCAGCAGGGATGGACAGGCGAACACCGGGGAGCTGTTTTTT
TRBJ2-7	.	TRBV10-3	TRBD1	CASSYPTGYGHYEQYF	TGTGCCAGCAGTTACCCGACAGGGTACGGACACTACGAGCAGTACTTC